Following are 25 T cell receptor beta chains from one sample sequenced in a study of control samples from healthy donors and cancer patients. Clones were read by immunoSEQ multiplex PCR, and TCRdb kept only the in-frame ones, dropping some. The table shows over 110,000 clones, with about nine tenths occurring only once. The sequencing input was blood. These receptors were obtained from a woman aged 30 to 39 in good health.

The chain uses TRBV5-4 and TRBJ1-3; the D gene is possibly TRBD1 (5 bases). The CDR3 runs to 14 residues. Between the trimmed V and J ends, which lost 2 bases and 7 bases, there was a span of 13 bases. Looked up from germline, CDR1 is SGHNT and CDR2 is YYREEE (reference sequence). The CDR3 here is CASSLGAHGNTIYF. The CDR3 nucleotides are TGTGCCAGCAGCTTAGGGGCCCACGGGAACACCATATATTTT.

The chain links TRBV30 to TRBJ2-5; D is perhaps TRBD1 (6 bases). The germline V gene encodes CDR1 GTSNPN and CDR2 SVGIG (reference sequence). Trimming removed 4 bases from V and 0 bases from J, with 12 bases in between. This CDR3 contains 14 residues. The CDR3 region is CAWTPTGYQETQYF. The CDR3 bases are TGTGCCTGGACCCCGACAGGCTACCAAGAGACCCAGTACTTC.

Note on this clone: In the same sample, other DNA sequences code for this CDR3. The rearrangement joins TRBV12-3 or TRBV12-4 to TRBJ1-2, with TRBD1 as a possible D gene (6 bases). Trimming removed 5 bases at V and 5 bases at J, with 9 bases between. CDR3 length: 12 residues. CDR3 DNA: TGTGCCAGCAGTCCAGGGGATTATGGCTACACCTTC. This encodes CASSPGDYGYTF.

The rearrangement links TRBV9 to TRBJ1-3; D not certain. The CDR3 is 14 residues long. V lost 4 bases, J lost 2 bases, and 10 bases lay in between. Per germline, CDR1 SGDLS and CDR2 YYNGEE. The CDR3 reads CASSFGPPGNTIYF. DNA of the CDR3: TGTGCCAGCAGCTTCGGACCCCCTGGAAACACCATATATTTT.

The chain couples TRBV5-4 to TRBJ2-7, with 10 nucleotides matching TRBD2. This CDR3 is 15 amino acids long. In germline, CDR1 is SGHNT, CDR2 YYREEE (reference sequence). Germline trimming cut 2 bases from V and 0 bases from J; bases unmatched to any gene: 2. CDR3: CASSFPSGSSYEQYF. Written as DNA, the CDR3 is TGTGCCAGCAGCTTTCCTAGCGGGAGCTCCTACGAGCAGTACTTC.

This chain connects TRBV4-2 to TRBJ2-2; 7 nucleotides align to TRBD1. Germline assignment: CDR1 LGHNA and CDR2 YNFKEQ. With 0 bases clipped from V and 3 bases from J, the junction kept 7 bases outside the gene matches. The CDR3 runs 17 residues. In DNA form, the CDR3 reads TGTGCCAGCAGCCAAGATCTGGCAGGGGGTGACACCGGGGAGCTGTTTTTT. Residues: CASSQDLAGGDTGELFF.

This sequence joins TRBV29-1 and TRBJ1-2, with 8 bases lining up with TRBD1. There are 13 residues in the CDR3. With 7 bases clipped from V and 4 bases from J, the junction kept 8 bases outside the gene matches. Germline V gives CDR1 SQVTM, CDR2 ANQGSEA. This CDR3 reads CSADGQGAYGYTF. The DNA of the CDR3 is TGCAGCGCGGACGGACAGGGAGCCTATGGCTACACCTTC.

This chain connects TRBV19 to TRBJ1-6, with a tentative D call TRBD1 (5 bases). Looked up from germline, CDR1 is LNHDA and CDR2 is SQIVND (reference sequence). CDR3 length: 16 residues. V lost 2 bases and J 8 bases, leaving 16 bases between the germline ends. The CDR3, as DNA: TGTGCCAGTAGTATAATGGACACCCGTATGGATTCACCCCTCCACTTT. Translation gives CASSIMDTRMDSPLHF.

This clone was seen a single time. The V call is TRBV14, the J call TRBJ2-1, with a weak D call TRBD2 (6 bases). Germline CDR1 reads SGHDN; CDR2 reads FVKESK. V gave up 0 bases and J gave up 15 bases, with 15 bases separating them. CDR3 length: 13 residues. The CDR3 DNA reads TGTGCCAGCAGCCAAGAGGAGGGAGATTCAGGGTTCTTC. This gives the protein CASSQEEGDSGFF.

The chain links TRBV18 to TRBJ1-2, with 11 positions matching TRBD1. CDR3 length: 15 amino acids. The V segment lost 5 bases and the J segment 2 bases; nucleotides outside the gene matches: 4. CDR1 is KGHSH, CDR2 LQKENI, per germline. CDR3 DNA sequence: TGTGCCAGCTCAATAGGACAGGGGGCAAACTATGGCTACACCTTC. Its translation: CASSIGQGANYGYTF.

V and J are TRBV2 and TRBJ2-3; D is possibly TRBD2 (6 bases). Trimming cost V 7 bases and J 1 base, with 9 bases left between them. Per germline, CDR1 SNHLY and CDR2 FYNNEI. This CDR3 comprises 13 residues. CDR3 region: CASTPSGTDTQYF. The CDR3 nucleotides read TGTGCCAGCACTCCTAGCGGCACAGATACGCAGTATTTT.

This clone was detected only once. The rearrangement links TRBV28 to TRBJ1-2; 7 bases fit TRBD1. The CDR3 runs to 13 residues. V lost 6 bases and J lost 6; bases outside the gene matches: 7. Germline CDR1 reads MDHEN; CDR2 reads SYDVKM. As DNA, the CDR3 is TGTGCCAGCAGCACCGACAGGGTAAATGGCTACACCTTC. Protein product: CASSTDRVNGYTF.

The J gene is TRBJ1-1, the V gene TRBV7-9; 7 bases map to TRBD1. Germline loops: CDR1 SEHNR, CDR2 FQNEAQ (reference sequence). This CDR3 is 15 amino acids long. V was clipped by 1 base and J by 4 bases; unmatched bases: 6. In DNA, the CDR3 is TGTGCCAGCAGCTTAGTTTTAGGGGACAGCACTGAAGCTTTCTTT. Protein product: CASSLVLGDSTEAFF.

The V and J genes are TRBV3-1 (or the pseudogene TRBV3-2) and TRBJ1-4; D may be TRBD1 (5 bases). V gave up 4 bases and J gave up 6 bases, with 18 bases separating them. Germline V gene sequence: CDR1 LGHDT, CDR2 YNNKEL (reference sequence). The CDR3 loop spans 16 amino acids. CDR3 sequence (DNA): TGTGCCAGCAGCCCATCTCGCAGGGAATCGGATGAAAAACTGTTTTTT. Protein: CASSPSRRESDEKLFF.

This chain joins TRBV11-1 and TRBJ1-6; D is unresolved. Trimming removed 4 bases from V and 8 bases from J, with 12 bases in between. The CDR3 extends over 14 amino acids. The V gene's germline CDR1 is SGHAT and CDR2 FQDESV (reference sequence). CDR3 amino acids: CASSSLGSDSPLHF. The CDR3 DNA reads as TGTGCCAGCAGCTCCCTGGGGAGCGATTCACCCCTCCACTTT.

This clone has more than one count but fewer than ten. The chain has TRBV4-1 and TRBJ2-5; 9 bases line up with TRBD2. From germline, CDR1 is MGHRA and CDR2 YSYEKL. V was clipped by 3 bases and J by 4 bases; unmatched bases: 3. The CDR3 extends over 14 amino acids. This CDR3 reads CASSHPAGGETQYF. DNA for the CDR3: TGCGCCAGCAGCCATCCAGCGGGAGGAGAGACCCAGTACTTC.

The CDR3 bases are TGTGCCAGCAGCCCGCCTTACAGGGGGAGGGGAGCTTTCTTT. As protein: CASSPPYRGRGAFF. The chain couples TRBV7-2 to TRBJ1-1; 8 bases line up with TRBD1. Germline assignment: CDR1 SGHTA and CDR2 FQGNSA. J was trimmed by 10 bases and V by 5 bases; bases with no gene match: 12. The CDR3 is made up of 14 amino acids.

The rearrangement links TRBV9 to TRBJ1-6; TRBD1 is a possible D gene (6 bases). The CDR3 sequence is 13 residues long. Germline CDR1 SGDLS, CDR2 YYNGEE. Trimming cost V 7 bases and J 7 bases, with 12 bases left between them. CDR3 in DNA: TGTGCCAGCGGGGGCATCTGGAATTCACCCCTCCACTTT. It is translated as CASGGIWNSPLHF.

The rearrangement joins TRBV28 to TRBJ2-1, with D possibly matching TRBD2 (5 bases). Looked up from germline, CDR1 is MDHEN and CDR2 is SYDVKM. The CDR3 runs 14 residues. Between the trimmed V and J ends, which lost 4 bases and 10 bases, there was a span of 17 bases. The CDR3, as DNA: TGTGCCAGCAGTTCCCTGACCGTGACTATGGAGCAGTTCTTC. The encoded protein is CASSSLTVTMEQFF. Full variable domain (remainder filled in from reference TRBV28 and TRBJ2-1): DVKVTQSSRYLVKRTGEKVFLECVQDMDHENMFWYRQDPGLGLRLIYFSYDVKMKEKGDIPEGYSVSREKKERFSLILESASTNQTSMYLCASSSLTVTMEQFFGPGTRLTVL.

The chain couples TRBV7-3 to TRBJ2-2; possible D gene TRBD1, 5 bases. The V end was cut by 2 bases, the J end by 3 bases, with 13 bases between. CDR1 and CDR2 from the germline V gene are SGHTA and FQGTGA. This CDR3 has 16 residues. In DNA form, the CDR3 reads TGTGCCAGCAGCTTATTGGGGCCCTCCGACACCGGGGAGCTGTTTTTT. Translated, it gives CASSLLGPSDTGELFF.

The J gene is TRBJ2-1, the V gene TRBV29-1; 16 positions agree with TRBD2. The V and J ends lost 8 bases and 8 bases, in that order; junction bases with no gene match: 9. This CDR3 comprises 15 residues. Germline lookup yields CDR1 SQVTM and CDR2 ANQGSEA. The CDR3 DNA follows: TGCAGCACCTATGGGACTAGCGGGAGGGTAGATGAGCAGTTCTTC. This encodes CSTYGTSGRVDEQFF.

The chain links TRBV29-1 to TRBJ2-5; no reliable D call. The CDR3 covers 13 residues. V lost 1 base and J lost 0, with 6 bases in between. CDR1 is SQVTM and CDR2 is ANQGSEA in the germline V gene. The CDR3 loop reads CSVEGAYQETQYF. In DNA, the CDR3 is TGCAGCGTTGAAGGAGCGTACCAAGAGACCCAGTACTTC. The full variable domain, rest sourced from reference TRBV29-1 and TRBJ2-5, is SAVISQKPSRDICQRGTSLTIQCQVDSQVTMMFWYRQQPGQSLTLIATANQGSEATYESGFVIDKFPISRPNLTFSTLTVSNMSPEDSSIYLCSVEGAYQETQYFGPGTRLLVL.

The chain combines TRBV7-2 with TRBJ2-3; 7 nucleotides align to TRBD1. Germline CDR1 is SGHTA and CDR2 is FQGNSA. The CDR3 runs 14 residues. The J segment lost 4 bases and the V segment lost 1 base, leaving 2 bases of the junction unmatched. The CDR3 reads CASSLGGTADTQYF. The CDR3 DNA sequence: TGTGCCAGCAGCTTAGGAGGGACAGCAGATACGCAGTATTTT.

This clone was found a few times. This chain connects TRBV5-1 to TRBJ1-2, with D uncertain. Between the trimmed V and J ends, which lost 5 bases and 4 bases, there was a span of 15 bases. CDR3 length: 14 residues. Germline V gives CDR1 SGHRS, CDR2 YFSETQ. The CDR3 loop reads CASSPTGDLYGYTF. As DNA, the CDR3 is TGCGCCAGCAGTCCTACGGGCGACCTCTATGGCTACACCTTC.

This sequence joins TRBV28 and TRBJ2-1, with 7 bases fitting TRBD2. Germline CDR1 MDHEN, CDR2 SYDVKM. The CDR3 is made up of 16 amino acids. The trim removed 2 bases at V and 2 bases at J, leaving 6 bases unmatched. This chain's CDR3 is CASSLGASGAYNEQFF. The CDR3, as DNA: TGTGCCAGCAGTTTAGGGGCTAGCGGAGCCTACAATGAGCAGTTCTTC.